Described below is a single T cell receptor (beta chain) sequence and its context. The antigen remains unidentified. This entry comes from a study of graft-versus-host responses after intestinal transplantation. Regarding the study as a whole: Early post-transplant HvG declines showed an association with peak circulating GvH clone levels.

The table came from immunoSEQ multiplex PCR; TCRdb's copy has only in-frame clones and leaves some out. The sample lists tens of thousands of clones, about 96% seen once, with around 0.2% in the top ten. This TCR derives from a human donor who was the organ donor for an intestinal transplant. This specimen was unstimulated CD8+ T cells sorted from spleen or lymph node cells, taken before transplant.

The CDR3 here is CASSAGTSGGYEQYF. CDR3 coding DNA: TGTGCCAGCAGCGCCGGGACTAGCGGGGGGTACGAGCAGTACTTC. This chain connects TRBV9 to TRBJ2-7; 15 nucleotides agree with TRBD2. The CDR3 runs to 15 residues. Per the germline V gene, CDR1 is SGDLS and CDR2 is YYNGEE. Losses at the gene ends were 3 bases for V and 4 bases for J; bases not matched to a gene: 2.